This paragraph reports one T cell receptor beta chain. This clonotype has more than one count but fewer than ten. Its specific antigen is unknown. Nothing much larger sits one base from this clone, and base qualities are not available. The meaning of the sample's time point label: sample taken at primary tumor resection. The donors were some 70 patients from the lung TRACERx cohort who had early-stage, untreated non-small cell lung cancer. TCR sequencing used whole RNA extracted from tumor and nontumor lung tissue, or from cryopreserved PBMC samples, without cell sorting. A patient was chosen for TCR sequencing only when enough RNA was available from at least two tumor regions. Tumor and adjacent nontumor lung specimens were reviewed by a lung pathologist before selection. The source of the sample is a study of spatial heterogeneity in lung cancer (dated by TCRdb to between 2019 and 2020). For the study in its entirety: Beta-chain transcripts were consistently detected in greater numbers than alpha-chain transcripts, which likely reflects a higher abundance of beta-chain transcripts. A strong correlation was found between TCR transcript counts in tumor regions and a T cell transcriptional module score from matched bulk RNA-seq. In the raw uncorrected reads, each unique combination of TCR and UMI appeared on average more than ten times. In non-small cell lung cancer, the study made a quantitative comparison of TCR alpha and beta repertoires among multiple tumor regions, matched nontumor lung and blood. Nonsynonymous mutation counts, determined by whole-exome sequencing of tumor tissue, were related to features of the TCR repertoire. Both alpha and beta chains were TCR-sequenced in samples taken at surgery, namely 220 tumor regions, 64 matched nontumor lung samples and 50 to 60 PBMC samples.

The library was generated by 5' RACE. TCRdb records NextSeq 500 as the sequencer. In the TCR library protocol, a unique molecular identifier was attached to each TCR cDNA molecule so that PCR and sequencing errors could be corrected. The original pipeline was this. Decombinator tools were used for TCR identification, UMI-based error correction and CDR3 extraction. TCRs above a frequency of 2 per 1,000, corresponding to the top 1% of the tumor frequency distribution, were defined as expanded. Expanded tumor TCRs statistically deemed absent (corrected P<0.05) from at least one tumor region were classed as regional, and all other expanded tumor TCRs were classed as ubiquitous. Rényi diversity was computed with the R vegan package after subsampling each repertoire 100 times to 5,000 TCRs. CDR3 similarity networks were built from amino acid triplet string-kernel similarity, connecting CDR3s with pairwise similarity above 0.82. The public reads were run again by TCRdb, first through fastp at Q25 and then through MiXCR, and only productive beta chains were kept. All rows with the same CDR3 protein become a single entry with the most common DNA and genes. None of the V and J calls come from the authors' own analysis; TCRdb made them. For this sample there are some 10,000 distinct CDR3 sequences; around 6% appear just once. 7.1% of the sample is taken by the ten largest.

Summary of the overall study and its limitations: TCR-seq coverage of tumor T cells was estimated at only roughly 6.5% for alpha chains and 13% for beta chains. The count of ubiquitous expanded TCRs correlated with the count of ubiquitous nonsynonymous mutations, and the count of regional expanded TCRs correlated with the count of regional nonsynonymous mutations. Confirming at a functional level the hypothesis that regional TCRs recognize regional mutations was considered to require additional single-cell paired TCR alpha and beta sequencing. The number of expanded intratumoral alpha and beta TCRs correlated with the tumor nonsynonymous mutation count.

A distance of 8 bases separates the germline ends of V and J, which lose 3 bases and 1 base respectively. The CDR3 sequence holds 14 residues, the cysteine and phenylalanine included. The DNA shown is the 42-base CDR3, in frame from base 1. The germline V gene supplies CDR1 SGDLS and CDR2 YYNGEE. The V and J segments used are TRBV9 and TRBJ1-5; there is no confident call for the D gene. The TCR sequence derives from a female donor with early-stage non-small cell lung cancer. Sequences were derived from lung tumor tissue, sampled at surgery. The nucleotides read TGTGCCAGCAGCGGCGGTGCGAGCAATCAGCCCCAGCATTTT. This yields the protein CASSGGASNQPQHF.